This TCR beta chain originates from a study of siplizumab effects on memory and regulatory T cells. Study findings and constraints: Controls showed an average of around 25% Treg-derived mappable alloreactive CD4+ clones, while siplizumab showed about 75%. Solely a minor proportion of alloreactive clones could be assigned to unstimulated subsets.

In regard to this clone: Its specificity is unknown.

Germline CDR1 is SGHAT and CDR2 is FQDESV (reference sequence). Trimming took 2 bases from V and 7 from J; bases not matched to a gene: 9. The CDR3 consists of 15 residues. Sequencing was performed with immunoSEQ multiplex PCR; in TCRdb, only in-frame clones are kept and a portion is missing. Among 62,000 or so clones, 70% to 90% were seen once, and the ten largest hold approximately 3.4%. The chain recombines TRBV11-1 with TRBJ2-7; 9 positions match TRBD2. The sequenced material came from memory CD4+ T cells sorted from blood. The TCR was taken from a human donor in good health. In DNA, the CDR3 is TGTGCCAGCAGCTTAAGAGGCGGGGGGGCCAAAGAGCAGTACTTC. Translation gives CASSLRGGGAKEQYF.